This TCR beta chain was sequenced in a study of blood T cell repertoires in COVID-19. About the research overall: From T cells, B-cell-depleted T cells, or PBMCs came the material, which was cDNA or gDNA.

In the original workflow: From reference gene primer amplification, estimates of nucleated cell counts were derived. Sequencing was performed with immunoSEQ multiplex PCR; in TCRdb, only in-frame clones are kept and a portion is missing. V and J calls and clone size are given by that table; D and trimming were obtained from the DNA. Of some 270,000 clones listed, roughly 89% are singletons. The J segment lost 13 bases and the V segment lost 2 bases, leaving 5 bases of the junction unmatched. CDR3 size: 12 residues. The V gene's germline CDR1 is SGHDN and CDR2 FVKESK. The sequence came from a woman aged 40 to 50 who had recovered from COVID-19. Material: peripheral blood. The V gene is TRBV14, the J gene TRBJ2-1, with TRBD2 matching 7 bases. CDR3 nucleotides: TGTGCCAGCAGCCAAAGGACTAGAAAACAGTTCTTC. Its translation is CASSQRTRKQFF.